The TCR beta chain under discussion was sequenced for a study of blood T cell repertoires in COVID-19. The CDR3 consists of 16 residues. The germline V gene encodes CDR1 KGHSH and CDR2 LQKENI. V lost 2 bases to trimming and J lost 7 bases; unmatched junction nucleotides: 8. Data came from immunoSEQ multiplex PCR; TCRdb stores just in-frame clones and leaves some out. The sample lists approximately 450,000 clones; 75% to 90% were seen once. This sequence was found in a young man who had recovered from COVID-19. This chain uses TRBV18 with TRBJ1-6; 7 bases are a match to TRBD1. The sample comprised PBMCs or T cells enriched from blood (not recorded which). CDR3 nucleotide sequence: TGTGCCAGCTCACCAGCCCCGGGACAGCTGAATTCACCCCTCCACTTT. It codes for CASSPAPGQLNSPLHF.